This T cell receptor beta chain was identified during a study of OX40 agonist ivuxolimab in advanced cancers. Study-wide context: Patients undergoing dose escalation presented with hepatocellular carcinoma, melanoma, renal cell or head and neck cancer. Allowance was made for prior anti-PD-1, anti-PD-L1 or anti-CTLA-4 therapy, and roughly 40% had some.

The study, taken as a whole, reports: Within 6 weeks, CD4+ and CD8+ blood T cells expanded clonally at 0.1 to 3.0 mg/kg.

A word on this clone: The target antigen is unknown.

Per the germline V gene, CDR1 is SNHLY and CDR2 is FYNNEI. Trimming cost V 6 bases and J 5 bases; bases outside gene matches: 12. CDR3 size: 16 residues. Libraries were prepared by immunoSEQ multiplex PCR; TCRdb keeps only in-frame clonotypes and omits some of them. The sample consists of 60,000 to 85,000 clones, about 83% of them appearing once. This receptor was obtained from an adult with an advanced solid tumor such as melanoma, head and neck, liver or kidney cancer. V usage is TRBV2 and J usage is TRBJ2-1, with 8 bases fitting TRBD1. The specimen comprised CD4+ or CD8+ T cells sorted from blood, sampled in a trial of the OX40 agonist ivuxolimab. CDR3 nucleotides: TGTGCCAGCAGAAGACAGGGGACCGTTCATAACAATGAGCAGTTCTTC. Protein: CASRRQGTVHNNEQFF.